Listed below are T cell receptor beta chains from one sample, sequenced in a study of T-cell memory formation after mild COVID-19. TCRdb reprocessed the 5' RACE reads via MiXCR and lists one record per CDR3 protein. Of around 45,000 distinct CDR3 sequences in the sample, 8% to 10% were seen once. What was sequenced was PBMCs or a T cell subset sorted from them (not recorded which). The source of these receptors is an adult woman who had mild COVID-19 (a few samples of this study predate the infection). Cell type and time point are not known. Each CDR3 is given without its conserved first and last residue. Some rows have no size entry. The others give once, few or many, or a class for an expanded clone.

TRBV11-3,-,TRBJ2-1,ASSPGSATLGGFSEQF
TRBV19,-,TRBJ2-2,ASSILGRTGELF
TRBV20-1,few,TRBJ1-2,SARDSGPDGYTNYGYT
TRBV7-8,-,TRBJ2-3,ASSSRLAGLGDTQY
TRBV12-3/TRBV12-4,large,TRBJ2-7,ASSPAGTGFLYEQY
TRBV29-1,few,TRBJ1-2,SAKTGQGPYGGYT
TRBV9,few,TRBJ2-3,ASSAGGGPDTQY
TRBV12-3/TRBV12-4,few,TRBJ1-4,ASSHHRDEKLF
TRBV20-1,few,TRBJ1-2,SAGQSYGYT
TRBV12-3/TRBV12-4,many,TRBJ2-1,ASRDWRLAGNEQF
TRBV12-3/TRBV12-4,-,TRBJ1-1,ASTRGLNTEAF
TRBV12-3/TRBV12-4,few,TRBJ1-2,ASSPARGRGNGYT
TRBV29-1,few,TRBJ1-2,SVADGNYGYT
TRBV18,-,TRBJ2-7,ASSPPPGETYEQY
TRBV5-1,many,TRBJ2-1,ASSAGTGSYNEQF
TRBV20-1,many,TRBJ2-5,SSEGRELAETQY
TRBV5-5,few,TRBJ1-2,ASSLVGQQQTDGYT
TRBV6-1,many,TRBJ2-1,ASSLPSGGYGNEQF
TRBV30,-,TRBJ1-6,AWSWRTGGNSPLH
TRBV7-2,many,TRBJ1-2,ASSPGGADYGYT
TRBV14,many,TRBJ2-1,ASSQETSGVLQF
TRBV7-9,many,TRBJ2-5,ASSSLRGEETQY
TRBV10-3,-,TRBJ1-5,AISGTGRNQPQH
TRBV6-2/TRBV6-3,-,TRBJ2-7,ASSYSQVRTGEQY
TRBV24-1,-,TRBJ1-5,ATSDQGQGSFQPQH
TRBV24-1,many,TRBJ1-5,ATSRLDQPQH
TRBV2,-,TRBJ2-7,ANQPGRGATYEQY
TRBV6-4,few,TRBJ2-3,ASSDGEADTQY
TRBV20-1,medium-sized,TRBJ2-1,SVRGRDNEQF
TRBV4-2,few,TRBJ2-4,ASSPVTAAKNIQY
TRBV21-1,few,TRBJ2-3,ASSNPRTAGCTDTQY
TRBV7-9,few,TRBJ2-1,ASSLYRILSSYNEQF
TRBV5-6,many,TRBJ2-7,ASSLFGDEQY
TRBV6-5,-,TRBJ2-3,ASSYSGFREDTQY
TRBV20-1,few,TRBJ2-2,SALTGGNTGELF
TRBV7-2,few,TRBJ2-1,ASSPPGSHPYNEQF
TRBV3-1,-,TRBJ1-1,ASSQGLEHQAF
TRBV5-6,few,TRBJ1-6,ASGSEWMKYNSPLH
TRBV27,many,TRBJ2-2,ASSPQGTTNTGELF
TRBV20-1,few,TRBJ2-5,SARDAAGLARGSQETQY
TRBV7-2,many,TRBJ2-5,ASSLSLAGGLYQETQY
TRBV4-2,few,TRBJ2-3,ASSPTSGGAPDTQY
TRBV27,few,TRBJ2-1,ASSFLRTSGRTNEQF
TRBV24-1,few,TRBJ1-2,ATSPDRGYGYT